Sequencing of this TCR beta chain was carried out in a study of T cells after yellow fever vaccination. TCRdb re-called the 5' RACE reads with MiXCR, one entry per CDR3 protein. This repertoire shows 500,000 to 650,000 distinct CDR3 sequences, about a sixth found once; its top ten account for roughly 17%. Trimming cost V 7 bases and J 5 bases, with 18 bases left between them. The CDR3 covers 15 residues. V is TRBV12-3 or TRBV12-4 and J is TRBJ1-5; D possibly corresponds to TRBD1 (6 bases). Sample: PBMCs, taken roughly 5 days after the first yellow fever vaccination. The receptor was isolated from a man younger than 35 who received the YFV17D yellow fever vaccine. CDR3 residues: CASNKGGGGHQPQHF. CDR3 bases: TGTGCCAGCAACAAAGGGGGGGGCGGCCATCAGCCCCAGCATTTT.